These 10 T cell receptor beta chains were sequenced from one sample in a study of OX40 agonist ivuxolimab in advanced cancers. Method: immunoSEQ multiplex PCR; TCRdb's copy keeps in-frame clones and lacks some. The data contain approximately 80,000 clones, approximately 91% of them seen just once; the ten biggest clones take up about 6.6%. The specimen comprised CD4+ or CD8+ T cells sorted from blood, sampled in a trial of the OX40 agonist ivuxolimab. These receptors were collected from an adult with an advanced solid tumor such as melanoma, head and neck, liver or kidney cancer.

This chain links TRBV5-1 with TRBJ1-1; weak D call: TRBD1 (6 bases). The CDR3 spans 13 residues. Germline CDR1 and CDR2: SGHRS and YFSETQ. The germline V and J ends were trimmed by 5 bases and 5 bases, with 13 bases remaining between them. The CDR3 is CASSVRGETEAFF. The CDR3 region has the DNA TGCGCCAGCAGTGTAAGGGGGGAGACTGAAGCTTTCTTT.

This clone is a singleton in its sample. The CDR3 sequence is CASSSPVAGPYEQYF. The CDR3 DNA is TGTGCCAGCAGTTCCCCCGTAGCGGGACCCTACGAGCAGTACTTC. J is TRBJ2-5 and V is TRBV6-5, with 8 bases that match TRBD2. The J call is in doubt because the DNA end fits TRBJ2-7 better. Germline V lookup: CDR1 MNHEY, CDR2 SVGAGI. This CDR3 has 15 amino acids.

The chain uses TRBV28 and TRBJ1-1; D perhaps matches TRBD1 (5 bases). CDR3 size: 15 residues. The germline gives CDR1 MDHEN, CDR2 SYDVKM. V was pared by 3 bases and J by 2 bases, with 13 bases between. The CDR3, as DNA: TGTGCCAGCAGTTTCCTGACGGGGGAAAACACTGAAGCTTTCTTT. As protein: CASSFLTGENTEAFF.

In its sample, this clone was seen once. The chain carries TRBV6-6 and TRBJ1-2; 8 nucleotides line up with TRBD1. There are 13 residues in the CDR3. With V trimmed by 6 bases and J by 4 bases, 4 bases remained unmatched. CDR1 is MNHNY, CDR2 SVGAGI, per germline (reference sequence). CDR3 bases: TGTGCCAGCAGCCGTGGACAGGGCTATGGCTACACCTTC. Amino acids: CASSRGQGYGYTF.

CDR3 region: CASSLDPSGVGADTQYF. The CDR3 DNA reads as TGTGCCAGCAGCTTGGACCCTTCGGGGGTAGGTGCAGATACGCAGTATTTT. This chain uses TRBV5-4 with TRBJ2-3, with D possibly matching TRBD2 (6 bases). V lost 0 bases and J 4 bases, leaving 18 bases between the germline ends. This CDR3 is built from 17 residues. Germline-derived CDR1 and CDR2 are SGHNT and YYREEE (reference sequence).

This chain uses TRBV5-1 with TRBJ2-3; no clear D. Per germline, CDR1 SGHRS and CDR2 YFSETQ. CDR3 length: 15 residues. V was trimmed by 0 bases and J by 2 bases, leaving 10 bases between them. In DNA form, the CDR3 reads TGCGCCAGCAGCTTGGCGATGGCCCTCACAGATACGCAGTATTTT. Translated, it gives CASSLAMALTDTQYF.

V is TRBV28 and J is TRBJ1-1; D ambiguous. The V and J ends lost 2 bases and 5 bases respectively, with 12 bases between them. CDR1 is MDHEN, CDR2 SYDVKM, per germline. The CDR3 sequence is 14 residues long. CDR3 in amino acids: CASSLAGGRTEAFF. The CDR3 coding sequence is TGTGCCAGCAGTTTAGCTGGAGGGAGGACTGAAGCTTTCTTT.

DNA for the CDR3: TGTGCCAGCAGTACCTTTAGCGGGAGCAGGGAGACCCAGTACTTC. This sequence encodes CASSTFSGSRETQYF. The rearrangement joins TRBV6-5 to TRBJ2-5, with 9 bases aligning to TRBD2. With V trimmed by 5 bases and J by 5 bases, 9 bases remained unmatched. In germline, CDR1 is MNHEY, CDR2 SVGAGI. The CDR3 totals 15 residues.

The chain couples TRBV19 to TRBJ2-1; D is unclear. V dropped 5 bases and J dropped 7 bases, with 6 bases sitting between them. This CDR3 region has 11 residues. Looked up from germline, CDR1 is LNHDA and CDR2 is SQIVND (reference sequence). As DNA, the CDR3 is TGTGCCAGTAGTCTGACGAATGAGCAGTTCTTC. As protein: CASSLTNEQFF.

This chain's CDR3 is CASSQGLAGNTGELFF. CDR3 coding DNA: TGTGCCAGCAGCCAGGGACTAGCAGGGAACACCGGGGAGCTGTTTTTT. The V gene is TRBV14, the J gene TRBJ2-2, with TRBD2 matching 9 bases. The trim removed 3 bases at V and 1 base at J, leaving 3 bases unmatched. The CDR3 sequence is 16 residues long. Germline V gene sequence: CDR1 SGHDN, CDR2 FVKESK. The full variable domain, its missing parts supplied by reference TRBV14 and TRBJ2-2, is EAGVTQFPSHSVIEKGQTVTLRCDPISGHDNLYWYRRVMGKEIKFLLHFVKESKQDESGMPNNRFLAERTGGTYSTLKVQPAELEDSGVYFCASSQGLAGNTGELFFGEGSRLTVL.